This TCR beta chain was documented in a study of CD4 T cell repertoires in COVID-19. These patients had recovered from COVID-19 ranging mild to severe. Repertoires were generated with immunoSEQ multiplex PCR, while TCRdb's copy carries only in-frame clones and drops some. Of approximately 75,000 clones in the sample, roughly four fifths are singletons; the top ten hold about 0.58%. The V gene lost 2 bases and the J gene lost 3 bases, with 10 bases spanning the gap. The CDR3 extends over 13 amino acids. Germline values: CDR1 GTSNPN, CDR2 SVGIG (reference sequence). This clonotype was obtained from a human donor who had COVID-19. The material sequenced was CD4+ T cells from peripheral blood, taken after recovery from COVID-19. The rearrangement uses TRBV30 and TRBJ1-2, with unresolved D. CDR3 coding DNA: TGTGCCTGGAGTCCGACACTGTACTATGGCTACACCTTC. It is translated as CAWSPTLYYGYTF.